The 5 T cell receptor beta chains reported below all come from one sample, sequenced in a study of sequential checkpoint blockade in melanoma. Assay: immunoSEQ multiplex PCR; the TCRdb copy retains only in-frame clones and omits some. Here the sample spans over 10,000 clones, roughly 70% being singletons. Treatment specified: randomized to nivolumab then ipilimumab (arm A) or the reverse (arm B). Specimen: CD8+ T cells sorted from blood (inferred from file names), collected from a patient given nivolumab and ipilimumab in sequence. The receptors derive from a human donor with melanoma.

J is TRBJ1-3 and V is TRBV4-3; tentatively, D is TRBD1 (6 bases). The CDR3 is 16 amino acids. Trimming left V 0 bases short and J 1 base short, with 10 bases between. CDR1 and CDR2 from the germline V gene are LGHNA and YSLEER. As DNA, the CDR3 is TGCGCCAGCAGCCAAGAATTGGGGACATCTGGAAACACCATATATTTT. It is translated as CASSQELGTSGNTIYF.

The chain is built from TRBV27 and TRBJ1-6; 10 positions match TRBD1. CDR3 size: 15 residues. Germline CDR1 is MNHEY and CDR2 is SMNVEV (reference sequence). J lost 10 bases, V lost 5 bases, and 8 bases had no gene match. CDR3 nucleotides: TGTGCCAGCAGTCCGCGGGACAGGGGACACTCACCCCTCCACTTT. Protein: CASSPRDRGHSPLHF.

This chain joins TRBV7-8 and TRBJ2-1; 12 bases are shared with TRBD2. This CDR3 has 15 amino acids. The germline V gene has CDR1 SGHVS and CDR2 FQNEAQ. Germline trimming cut 7 bases from V and 6 bases from J; bases unmatched to any gene: 7. The CDR3 DNA reads TGTGCCAGCACCATCCCGGGACTAGCGGGCAATGAGCAGTTCTTC. Protein product: CASTIPGLAGNEQFF.

The CDR3 sequence: CASAGQLTDTQYF. CDR3 sequence (DNA): TGTGCCAGTGCGGGACAGCTCACAGATACGCAGTATTTT. The J gene is TRBJ2-3, the V gene TRBV2; D possibly corresponds to TRBD1 (7 bases). V gave up 9 bases and J gave up 2 bases, with 12 bases separating them. CDR1 is SNHLY and CDR2 is FYNNEI in the germline V gene. The CDR3 sequence is 13 residues long. Drawing the rest from reference TRBV2 and TRBJ2-3, the complete variable domain is EPEVTQTPSHQVTQMGQEVILRCVPISNHLYFYWYRQILGQKVEFLVSFYNNEISEKSEIFDDQFSVERPDGSNFTLKIRSTKLEDSAMYFCASAGQLTDTQYFGPGTRLTVL.

The chain carries TRBV7-9 and TRBJ1-6, with TRBD1 as a possible D gene (5 bases). The CDR3 consists of 15 residues. CDR1 and CDR2 (germline): SEHNR, FQNEAQ (reference sequence). V dropped 1 base and J dropped 8 bases, with 12 bases sitting between them. CDR3: CASSLDAGYDSPLHF. CDR3 DNA sequence: TGTGCCAGCAGCTTAGATGCAGGGTATGATTCACCCCTCCACTTT.